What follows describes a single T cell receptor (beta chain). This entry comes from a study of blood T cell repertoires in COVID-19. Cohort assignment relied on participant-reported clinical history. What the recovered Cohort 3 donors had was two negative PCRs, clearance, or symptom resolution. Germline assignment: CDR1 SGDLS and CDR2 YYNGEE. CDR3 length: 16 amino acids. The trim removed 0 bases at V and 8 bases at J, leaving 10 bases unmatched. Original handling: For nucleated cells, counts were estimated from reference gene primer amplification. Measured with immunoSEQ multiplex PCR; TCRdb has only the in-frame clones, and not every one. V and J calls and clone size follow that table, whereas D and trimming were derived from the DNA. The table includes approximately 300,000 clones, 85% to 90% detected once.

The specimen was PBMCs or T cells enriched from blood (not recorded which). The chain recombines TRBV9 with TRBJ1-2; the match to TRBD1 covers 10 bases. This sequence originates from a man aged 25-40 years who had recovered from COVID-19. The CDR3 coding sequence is TGTGCCAGCAGCGTAGCTACTGGAGGGACAGGGGACGGCTACACCTTC. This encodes CASSVATGGTGDGYTF.